A selection of T cell receptor beta chains follows, all from one sample in a study of T cell changes during pregnancy in multiple sclerosis. The data were produced by immunoSEQ multiplex PCR, yet TCRdb's version contains in-frame clones alone and is incomplete. The table includes tens of thousands of clones, approximately 86% detected once. The sequences come from CD8+ T cells from peripheral blood mononuclear cells, collected in the first trimester of pregnancy. These receptors came from a female donor in good health, enrolled as a control in a pregnancy study. Each CDR3 is given with its conserved first and last residue. The D gene is left open where the match is weak. Some rows have no size entry. The others give once, few or many, or a class for an expanded clone.

V gene: TRBV5-4; J gene: TRBJ1-2; D gene: TRBD1; clone size: NA; CDR3 protein: CASSHEPGQHYGYTF; CDR3 DNA: TGTGCCAGCAGCCATGAACCGGGACAGCACTATGGCTACACCTTC
V gene: TRBV6-1; J gene: TRBJ2-3; D gene: TRBD2; clone size: NA; CDR3 protein: CASSEDSGGAHGTDTQYF; CDR3 DNA: TGTGCCAGCAGTGAGGATAGCGGGGGGGCCCATGGGACAGATACGCAGTATTTT
V gene: TRBV6-5; J gene: TRBJ1-1; D gene: TRBD1; clone size: NA; CDR3 protein: CASSTGQGGPEAFF; CDR3 DNA: TGTGCCAGCAGTACGGGACAGGGAGGGCCTGAAGCTTTCTTT
V gene: TRBV13; J gene: TRBJ2-7; D gene: NA; clone size: NA; CDR3 protein: CASSLGRRDEQYF; CDR3 DNA: TGTGCCAGCAGCTTAGGCCGCAGGGACGAGCAGTACTTC
V gene: TRBV6-4; J gene: TRBJ2-2; D gene: NA; clone size: NA; CDR3 protein: CASNSDTGELFF; CDR3 DNA: TGTGCCAGCAACTCGGACACCGGGGAGCTGTTTTTT
V gene: TRBV6-4; J gene: TRBJ2-1; D gene: TRBD2; clone size: NA; CDR3 protein: CASSPASGRDEQFF; CDR3 DNA: TGTGCCAGCAGCCCAGCTAGCGGGAGAGATGAGCAGTTCTTC
V gene: TRBV7-8; J gene: TRBJ1-2; D gene: NA; clone size: NA; CDR3 protein: CASRLRGGYGYTF; CDR3 DNA: TGTGCCAGCAGATTAAGGGGTGGCTATGGCTACACCTTC
V gene: TRBV27; J gene: TRBJ1-2; D gene: TRBD1; clone size: NA; CDR3 protein: CASRYSQGAGYGYTF; CDR3 DNA: TGTGCCAGCAGATATTCTCAGGGGGCCGGCTATGGCTACACCTTC
V gene: TRBV5-1; J gene: TRBJ1-5; D gene: NA; clone size: NA; CDR3 protein: CASSLGPSQGSFSNQPQHF; CDR3 DNA: TGCGCCAGCAGCTTGGGCCCCTCCCAGGGTTCCTTTAGCAATCAGCCCCAGCATTTT
V gene: TRBV4-1; J gene: TRBJ2-7; D gene: NA; clone size: NA; CDR3 protein: CASSQDFSGQLYEQYF; CDR3 DNA: TGCGCCAGCAGCCAAGATTTTTCCGGACAGCTCTACGAGCAGTACTTC
V gene: TRBV15; J gene: TRBJ2-5; D gene: NA; clone size: NA; CDR3 protein: CATSRLPDTSPGAQYF; CDR3 DNA: TGTGCCACCAGCAGACTCCCGGACACCTCCCCAGGGGCCCAGTACTTC
V gene: TRBV6-5; J gene: TRBJ2-3; D gene: TRBD2; clone size: NA; CDR3 protein: CASSFVLAGEADTQYF; CDR3 DNA: TGTGCCAGCAGTTTTGTTTTAGCGGGAGAAGCAGATACGCAGTATTTT
V gene: TRBV9; J gene: TRBJ2-7; D gene: TRBD1; clone size: NA; CDR3 protein: CASSVASGTGSHEQYF; CDR3 DNA: TGTGCCAGCAGCGTAGCCAGTGGGACAGGCTCCCACGAGCAGTACTTC
V gene: TRBV4-2; J gene: TRBJ2-3; D gene: NA; clone size: NA; CDR3 protein: CASSQVMDTQYF; CDR3 DNA: TGTGCCAGCAGCCAAGTAATGGATACGCAGTATTTT
V gene: TRBV27; J gene: TRBJ2-5; D gene: TRBD2; clone size: NA; CDR3 protein: CASSPGTRRVETQYF; CDR3 DNA: TGTGCCAGCAGCCCAGGGACTAGGAGGGTTGAGACCCAGTACTTC
V gene: TRBV5-6; J gene: TRBJ2-7; D gene: TRBD1; clone size: NA; CDR3 protein: CASSWDRGYEQYF; CDR3 DNA: TGTGCCAGCAGCTGGGACAGGGGGTATGAGCAGTACTTC
V gene: TRBV27; J gene: TRBJ2-7; D gene: NA; clone size: NA; CDR3 protein: CASRGPGYEQYF; CDR3 DNA: TGTGCCAGCCGTGGTCCAGGGTACGAGCAGTACTTC
V gene: TRBV5-6; J gene: TRBJ2-7; D gene: NA; clone size: NA; CDR3 protein: CASSLAYEQYF; CDR3 DNA: TGTGCCAGCAGCTTGGCTTACGAGCAGTACTTC
V gene: TRBV7-3; J gene: TRBJ2-3; D gene: TRBD2; clone size: NA; CDR3 protein: CASSLLAGATDTQYF; CDR3 DNA: TGTGCCAGCAGCTTACTAGCGGGAGCAACAGATACGCAGTATTTT
V gene: TRBV19; J gene: TRBJ2-7; D gene: NA; clone size: NA; CDR3 protein: CASSFQGSYEQYF; CDR3 DNA: TGTGCCAGTAGTTTTCAGGGATCCTACGAGCAGTACTTC
V gene: TRBV28; J gene: TRBJ2-5; D gene: NA; clone size: NA; CDR3 protein: CASASGTTLGETQYF; CDR3 DNA: TGTGCCAGCGCCTCCGGGACAACCTTAGGGGAGACCCAGTACTTC
V gene: TRBV6-4; J gene: TRBJ1-1; D gene: TRBD1; clone size: NA; CDR3 protein: CASRSASGGTAEAFF; CDR3 DNA: TGTGCCAGCAGGAGTGCTTCAGGGGGCACCGCTGAAGCTTTCTTT
V gene: TRBV2; J gene: TRBJ2-1; D gene: TRBD2; clone size: NA; CDR3 protein: CASWGAGDPGNEQFF; CDR3 DNA: TGTGCCAGCTGGGGAGCGGGAGACCCAGGGAATGAGCAGTTCTTC
V gene: TRBV28; J gene: TRBJ1-4; D gene: NA; clone size: few; CDR3 protein: CASYSGEKLFF; CDR3 DNA: TGTGCCAGTTATTCGGGTGAAAAACTGTTTTTT
V gene: TRBV7-8; J gene: TRBJ2-6; D gene: TRBD1; clone size: many; CDR3 protein: CASSLAQGALRANVLTF; CDR3 DNA: TGTGCCAGCAGCTTAGCACAGGGGGCGCTCAGGGCCAACGTCCTGACTTTC
V gene: TRBV9; J gene: TRBJ2-1; D gene: NA; clone size: NA; CDR3 protein: CASSSATGEGFNEQFF; CDR3 DNA: TGTGCCAGCTCCTCCGCCACGGGAGAGGGTTTCAATGAGCAGTTCTTC
V gene: TRBV9; J gene: TRBJ2-2; D gene: NA; clone size: NA; CDR3 protein: CASSVEGSQNTGELFF; CDR3 DNA: TGTGCCAGCAGCGTAGAGGGGTCCCAGAACACCGGGGAGCTGTTTTTT
V gene: TRBV7-9; J gene: TRBJ2-2; D gene: NA; clone size: NA; CDR3 protein: CASSLFGPNTGELFF; CDR3 DNA: TGTGCCAGCAGCTTATTTGGGCCGAACACCGGGGAGCTGTTTTTT
V gene: TRBV7-9; J gene: TRBJ1-3; D gene: TRBD1; clone size: NA; CDR3 protein: CASSVTPGQGPDAGNTIYF; CDR3 DNA: TGTGCCAGCAGCGTAACACCGGGACAGGGCCCCGACGCCGGAAACACCATATATTTT
V gene: TRBV6-1; J gene: TRBJ2-6; D gene: NA; clone size: medium-sized; CDR3 protein: CASSEGSSGANVLTF; CDR3 DNA: TGTGCCAGCAGTGAAGGGAGCTCTGGGGCCAACGTCCTGACTTTC
V gene: TRBV15; J gene: TRBJ1-5; D gene: NA; clone size: NA; CDR3 protein: CATSRDLGVSQPQHF; CDR3 DNA: TGTGCCACCAGCAGAGATTTAGGGGTGAGTCAGCCCCAGCATTTT
V gene: TRBV29-1; J gene: TRBJ1-2; D gene: TRBD1; clone size: NA; CDR3 protein: CSAWTGAKGYTF; CDR3 DNA: TGCAGCGCATGGACAGGTGCGAAAGGCTACACCTTC
V gene: TRBV6-5; J gene: TRBJ2-1; D gene: TRBD2; clone size: NA; CDR3 protein: CASSYGEGTRYYEQFF; CDR3 DNA: TGTGCCAGCAGTTATGGAGAAGGGACTAGGTATTATGAGCAGTTCTTC
V gene: TRBV27; J gene: TRBJ2-3; D gene: TRBD1; clone size: NA; CDR3 protein: CASSWDRGSGRTDTQYF; CDR3 DNA: TGTGCCAGCAGTTGGGACAGGGGGTCGGGGCGCACAGATACGCAGTATTTT
V gene: TRBV29-1; J gene: TRBJ2-1; D gene: TRBD2; clone size: NA; CDR3 protein: CSVEKRGRNEQFF; CDR3 DNA: TGCAGCGTTGAAAAGCGGGGGCGGAATGAGCAGTTCTTC
V gene: TRBV7-2; J gene: TRBJ2-5; D gene: TRBD2; clone size: NA; CDR3 protein: CASSLERGRPTTQYF; CDR3 DNA: TGTGCCAGCAGCTTAGAGCGGGGGCGCCCCACGACCCAGTACTTC
V gene: TRBV7-2; J gene: TRBJ1-1; D gene: TRBD1; clone size: NA; CDR3 protein: CASSRQGNTEAFF; CDR3 DNA: TGTGCCAGCAGCCGACAGGGGAACACTGAAGCTTTCTTT
V gene: TRBV10-3; J gene: TRBJ1-2; D gene: TRBD1; clone size: NA; CDR3 protein: CAISENDRGWYGYTF; CDR3 DNA: TGTGCCATCAGTGAGAATGACAGGGGATGGTATGGCTACACCTTC
V gene: TRBV7-9; J gene: TRBJ2-1; D gene: NA; clone size: NA; CDR3 protein: CASSLLGRINEQFF; CDR3 DNA: TGTGCCAGCAGCTTATTGGGCAGGATAAATGAGCAGTTCTTC
V gene: TRBV7-8; J gene: TRBJ2-1; D gene: TRBD2; clone size: NA; CDR3 protein: CASSFGGGDDNEQFF; CDR3 DNA: TGTGCCAGCAGCTTTGGCGGGGGGGACGACAATGAGCAGTTCTTC
V gene: TRBV10-3; J gene: TRBJ1-2; D gene: NA; clone size: NA; CDR3 protein: CAIRADPPGEDAGYTF; CDR3 DNA: TGTGCCATCAGGGCCGATCCCCCAGGGGAAGATGCCGGCTACACCTTC
V gene: TRBV19; J gene: TRBJ2-1; D gene: TRBD2; clone size: NA; CDR3 protein: CASVQLAGGHGEQFF; CDR3 DNA: TGTGCCAGTGTTCAGCTAGCGGGGGGCCATGGTGAGCAGTTCTTC
V gene: TRBV6-4; J gene: TRBJ2-2; D gene: TRBD1; clone size: once; CDR3 protein: CASSVGSGQGHTGELFF; CDR3 DNA: TGTGCCAGCAGTGTCGGATCCGGACAGGGTCACACCGGGGAGCTGTTTTTT
V gene: TRBV9; J gene: TRBJ2-3; D gene: TRBD1; clone size: once; CDR3 protein: CASSGQGAADTQYF; CDR3 DNA: TGTGCCAGCAGCGGTCAGGGGGCGGCCGATACGCAGTATTTT
V gene: TRBV6-6; J gene: TRBJ1-5; D gene: NA; clone size: once; CDR3 protein: CASSYLPGANNQPQHF; CDR3 DNA: TGTGCCAGCAGTTACCTCCCAGGGGCAAACAATCAGCCCCAGCATTTT
V gene: TRBV19; J gene: TRBJ2-2; D gene: TRBD1; clone size: NA; CDR3 protein: CASSGLPGQGIGTGELFF; CDR3 DNA: TGTGCCAGTAGTGGCTTACCTGGACAGGGGATTGGCACCGGGGAGCTGTTTTTT
V gene: TRBV4-1; J gene: TRBJ1-2; D gene: NA; clone size: NA; CDR3 protein: CASSQEGRTNYGYTF; CDR3 DNA: TGCGCCAGCAGCCAAGAGGGCAGAACTAACTATGGCTACACCTTC
V gene: TRBV29-1; J gene: TRBJ1-1; D gene: NA; clone size: NA; CDR3 protein: CSVVGGRGTEAFF; CDR3 DNA: TGCAGCGTTGTGGGGGGGCGCGGGACTGAAGCTTTCTTT
V gene: TRBV27; J gene: TRBJ2-1; D gene: TRBD2; clone size: NA; CDR3 protein: CASSSPWTSGRYNEQFF; CDR3 DNA: TGTGCCAGCAGTTCACCCTGGACTAGCGGGAGGTACAATGAGCAGTTCTTC
V gene: TRBV13; J gene: TRBJ2-5; D gene: NA; clone size: few; CDR3 protein: CASSLGRYQETQYF; CDR3 DNA: TGTGCCAGCAGCTTAGGCCGGTACCAAGAGACCCAGTACTTC
V gene: TRBV5-6; J gene: TRBJ1-5; D gene: TRBD1; clone size: NA; CDR3 protein: CASSFYQGARQPQHF; CDR3 DNA: TGTGCCAGCAGCTTCTATCAGGGGGCAAGGCAGCCCCAGCATTTT
V gene: TRBV7-2; J gene: TRBJ2-7; D gene: TRBD2; clone size: NA; CDR3 protein: CASSFWREVSSYEQYF; CDR3 DNA: TGTGCCAGCAGCTTTTGGCGGGAGGTCAGCTCCTACGAGCAGTACTTC
V gene: TRBV29-1; J gene: TRBJ1-2; D gene: NA; clone size: few; CDR3 protein: CSVLANRMNYGYTF; CDR3 DNA: TGCAGCGTTCTGGCAAACAGGATGAACTATGGCTACACCTTC
V gene: TRBV4-1; J gene: TRBJ2-3; D gene: TRBD1; clone size: NA; CDR3 protein: CASSQDLQGADTQYF; CDR3 DNA: TGCGCCAGCAGCCAAGATCTTCAGGGGGCGGATACGCAGTATTTT
V gene: TRBV28; J gene: TRBJ2-1; D gene: TRBD2; clone size: NA; CDR3 protein: CASSIGLAGVSYNEQFF; CDR3 DNA: TGTGCCAGCAGTATTGGACTAGCGGGAGTGTCCTACAATGAGCAGTTCTTC
V gene: TRBV27; J gene: TRBJ1-2; D gene: TRBD1; clone size: NA; CDR3 protein: CASSPQGDYGYTF; CDR3 DNA: TGTGCCAGCAGTCCACAGGGGGACTATGGCTACACCTTC
V gene: TRBV27; J gene: TRBJ2-7; D gene: NA; clone size: NA; CDR3 protein: CASSPGVGVGRNEQYF; CDR3 DNA: TGTGCCAGCAGCCCCGGGGTCGGGGTGGGTCGGAACGAGCAGTACTTC
V gene: TRBV7-9; J gene: TRBJ2-3; D gene: TRBD2; clone size: few; CDR3 protein: CASSPSAGDLGDTQYF; CDR3 DNA: TGTGCCAGCAGCCCTTCTGCGGGAGATCTTGGAGATACGCAGTATTTT